The sequence of this T cell receptor beta chain was determined in a study of shared T cell receptors in the human thymus. TCRdb's table, derived via immunoSEQ multiplex PCR, lists solely in-frame clones and lacks some. The sample has hundreds of thousands of clones, 85% to 90% seen once. The sample was also reused in another study, on human thymus T cells. That paper states: It was healthy Finnish infants having corrective surgery for congenital heart defects who were the donors. Thymus was obtained from resections taken during corrective heart surgery. An apparent bias in V and J gene usage was seen in thymic and blood repertoires. Related research examined unrelated individuals and reported that their thymic repertoires overlapped highly.

This TCR derives from a boy less than two years old with a congenital heart defect. The specimen sequenced was thymocytes.

The CDR3: CASSEAEGHSGNTIYF. The CDR3 nucleotides read TGTGCCAGCAGTGAAGCGGAGGGCCACTCTGGAAACACCATATATTTT. The chain couples TRBV6-1 to TRBJ1-3; no definite D call. Germline loops: CDR1 MNHNS, CDR2 SASEGT. This CDR3 is built from 16 residues. V was shortened by 0 bases and J by 0 bases, with 9 bases between the two germline ends.